Sequencing of this T cell receptor (beta chain) was carried out in a study of CD8+CD57+ T cells in acquired aplastic anemia. For the study at large: Mean yield of DNA from sorted CD4+ and CD8+ cells was approximately 3 ug. Findings of the study overall: Comparison of patients with controls identified 25 to 35 shared CD8+ CDR3 sequences.

Profiling that covered TCR beta VDJ and CDR3 relied on genomic DNA as its template. In TCRdb, the reads were re-called with MiXCR into one record per CDR3 protein. This sample has about 160,000 distinct CDR3 sequences, with 40% to 60% found just once. In its sample, this clonotype was seen many times. Its antigen is not identified. Sequencing involved patients with CD8+CD57+ cell expansion previously shown by flow cytometry. Trimming took 6 bases from V and 1 from J, leaving 10 bases between them. This CDR3 has 14 amino acids. J is TRBJ2-1 and V is TRBV12-3 or TRBV12-4; D gene uncertain. This receptor was taken from a human donor with aplastic anemia. The specimen sequenced was sorted CD4+, CD8+, or CD8+CD57+ T cells (not recorded which) from PBMCs. The CDR3 nucleotides read TGTGCCAGCAGCTCCGTTTATTCCTACAATGAGCAGTTCTTC. Encoded protein: CASSSVYSYNEQFF.